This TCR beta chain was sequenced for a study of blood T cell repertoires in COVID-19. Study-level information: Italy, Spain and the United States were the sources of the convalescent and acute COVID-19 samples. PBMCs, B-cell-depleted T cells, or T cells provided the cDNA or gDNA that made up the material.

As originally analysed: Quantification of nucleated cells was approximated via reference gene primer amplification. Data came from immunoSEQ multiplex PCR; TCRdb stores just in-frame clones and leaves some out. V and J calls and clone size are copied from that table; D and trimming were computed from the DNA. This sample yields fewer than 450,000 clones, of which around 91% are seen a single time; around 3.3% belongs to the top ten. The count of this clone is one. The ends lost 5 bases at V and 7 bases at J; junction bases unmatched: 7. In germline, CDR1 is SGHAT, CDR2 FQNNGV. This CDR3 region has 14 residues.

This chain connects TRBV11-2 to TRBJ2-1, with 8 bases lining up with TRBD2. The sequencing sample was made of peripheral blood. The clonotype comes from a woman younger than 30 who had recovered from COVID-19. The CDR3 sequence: CASSEGLVRNEQFF. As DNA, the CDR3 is TGTGCCAGCAGCGAGGGACTAGTTAGGAATGAGCAGTTCTTC. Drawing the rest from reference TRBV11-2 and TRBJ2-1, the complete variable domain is EAGVAQSPRYKIIEKRQSVAFWCNPISGHATLYWYQQILGQGPKLLIQFQNNGVVDDSQLPKDRFSAERLKGVDSTLKIQPAKLEDSAVYLCASSEGLVRNEQFFGPGTRLTVL.